These T cell receptor beta chains were read from a single sample in a study of regulatory T cells in long-lasting Graves disease. TCRdb redid the calling of the multiplex PCR reads with MiXCR, one entry per CDR3 protein. The sample shows approximately 440,000 distinct CDR3 sequences, 20% to 30% of them seen only once. This specimen consisted of peripheral blood mononuclear cells (PBMCs), obtained when the disease was refractory, from a patient treated with antithyroid drugs. Receptors originate from a female donor with Graves disease. Each CDR3 is given with its conserved first and last residue. The D gene is left open where the match is weak. The size of a clone is reported for some rows only, either as once, few or many, or as a class for expanded clones.

>many|TRBD2|TRBV11-2|TRBJ2-5
CASSRGTSGQETQYF
TGTGCCAGCAGTCGAGGGACTAGCGGCCAAGAGACCCAGTACTTC
>many|NA|TRBV12-5|TRBJ2-5
CASGLTVSGRETQYF
TGTGCTAGTGGTTTGACAGTATCGGGGCGGGAGACCCAGTACTTC
>NA|TRBD1|TRBV10-3|TRBJ2-7
CAISEGVEQGEEQYF
TGTGCCATCAGTGAAGGGGTTGAACAGGGGGAAGAGCAGTACTTC
>NA|TRBD2|TRBV29-1|TRBJ2-3
CSVDPSGRGSDTQYF
TGCAGCGTTGATCCAAGCGGGAGGGGATCAGATACGCAGTATTTT
>many|TRBD2|TRBV28|TRBJ2-5
CASSLSASGQETQYF
TGTGCCAGCAGTTTATCGGCTAGCGGACAAGAGACCCAGTACTTC
>many|NA|TRBV20-1|TRBJ2-7
CSARGTPAYEQYF
TGCAGTGCTAGAGGGACCCCTGCCTACGAGCAGTACTTC
>few|NA|TRBV2|TRBJ1-3
CASSMGTPSTIYF
TGTGCCAGCTCTATGGGGACCCCGAGCACCATATATTTT
>few|NA|TRBV6-2/TRBV6-3|TRBJ1-2
CASSFSDIRTGPYGYTF
TGTGCCAGCAGTTTCTCCGACATCCGAACAGGCCCCTATGGCTACACCTTC
>few|NA|TRBV29-1|TRBJ1-1
CSVVGTEAFF
TGCAGCGTCGTGGGCACTGAAGCTTTCTTT
>NA|TRBD1|TRBV4-3|TRBJ1-2
CASSQDGTGGGYTF
TGCGCCAGCAGCCAAGATGGCACAGGGGGAGGCTACACCTTC
>NA|NA|TRBV5-1|TRBJ2-7
CASSLDPEVYEQYF
TGCGCCAGCAGCCTGGACCCGGAGGTCTACGAGCAGTACTTC
>NA|NA|TRBV20-1|TRBJ2-5
CSARRSQETQHF
TGCAGTGCTAGACGGTCCCAAGAGACCCAGCACTTC
>NA|NA|TRBV27|TRBJ1-4
CASSRQTTNEKLFF
TGTGCCAGCAGTCGACAAACAACTAATGAAAAACTGTTTTTT
>NA|NA|TRBV28|TRBJ1-2
CASSLPGGHGYTF
TGTGCCAGCAGTTTACCCGGCGGCCATGGCTACACCTTC
>NA|NA|TRBV7-8|TRBJ2-4
CASREQGGENIQYF
TGTGCCAGCAGAGAACAGGGTGGCGAAAACATTCAGTACTTC
>few|TRBD1|TRBV3-1|TRBJ2-7
CASSPEGGQGIYEQYF
TGTGCCAGCAGCCCTGAGGGGGGACAGGGGATTTACGAGCAGTACTTC
>NA|NA|TRBV6-1|TRBJ2-1
CASWPSVNEQFF
TGTGCCAGCTGGCCTAGCGTCAATGAGCAGTTCTTC
>many|NA|TRBV3-1|TRBJ1-2
CASSRGVSYTF
TGTGCCAGCAGCCGGGGGGTTTCATACACCTTC
>once|NA|TRBV9|TRBJ1-2
CASSVFSTEVYGYTF
TGTGCCAGCAGCGTTTTTTCAACGGAGGTCTATGGCTACACCTTC
>many|NA|TRBV6-1|TRBJ1-4
CASSKPRRSEGTNEKLFF
TGTGCCAGCAGTAAACCACGCCGATCGGAGGGCACTAATGAAAAACTGTTTTTT
>few|TRBD2|TRBV6-5|TRBJ2-7
CASSYLAGRTPYEQYF
TGTGCCAGCAGTTACCTCGCCGGGAGGACCCCCTACGAGCAGTACTTC
>many|TRBD1|TRBV12-3/TRBV12-4|TRBJ1-2
CASSFWRTGSNYGYTF
TGTGCCAGCAGTTTCTGGAGGACAGGGTCTAACTATGGCTACACCTTC
>once|TRBD1|TRBV6-2/TRBV6-3|TRBJ1-6
CASSYGATGEGYDSPLHF
TGTGCCAGCAGTTACGGAGCGACAGGGGAAGGATATGATTCACCCCTCCACTTT
>few|NA|TRBV29-1|TRBJ1-1
CSVIPGKSEAFF
TGCAGCGTGATCCCGGGGAAGAGTGAAGCTTTCTTT
>few|NA|TRBV20-1|TRBJ2-7
CSASRGGGYEQYF
TGCAGTGCTTCAAGGGGCGGTGGCTACGAGCAGTACTTC
>many|NA|TRBV7-6|TRBJ2-2
CASSFGAGATGELFF
TGTGCCAGCAGCTTCGGTGCGGGGGCGACCGGGGAGCTGTTTTTT
>NA|TRBD1|TRBV3-1|TRBJ1-2
CASSPRDRLSGYGYTF
TGTGCCAGCAGCCCACGGGACAGGCTTTCTGGCTATGGCTACACCTTC
>NA|NA|TRBV20-1|TRBJ2-5
CSARVKFVDRFQETQYF
TGCAGTGCTAGGGTCAAGTTCGTAGACAGGTTCCAAGAGACCCAGTACTTC
>few|TRBD2|TRBV28|TRBJ2-7
CASSPQGTGGSYEQYF
TGTGCCAGCAGTCCCCAAGGGACGGGAGGCTCCTACGAGCAGTACTTC
>few|NA|TRBV28|TRBJ2-3
CASSLDGSTTDTQYF
TGTGCCAGCAGCCTAGACGGGTCCACCACAGATACGCAGTATTTT
>few|NA|TRBV7-8|TRBJ1-1
CASSLVSSVNTEAFF
TGTGCCAGCAGCTTAGTGAGTTCAGTTAACACTGAAGCTTTCTTT
>NA|TRBD2|TRBV5-4|TRBJ2-1
CASSLGGRDRSYNEQFF
TGTGCCAGCAGCTTGGGCGGGAGGGACCGATCCTACAATGAGCAGTTCTTC
>NA|NA|TRBV18|TRBJ2-7
CASSPPGVRALGEQYF
TGTGCCAGCTCACCACCGGGCGTCCGGGCTTTGGGAGAGCAGTACTTC
>NA|NA|TRBV12-3/TRBV12-4|TRBJ2-2
CASSSPRGSTGELFF
TGTGCCAGCAGTTCCCCTCGAGGTAGCACCGGGGAGCTGTTTTTT
>NA|TRBD1|TRBV19|TRBJ1-2
CASRTTGDYGYTF
TGTGCCAGTAGAACAACAGGGGACTATGGCTACACCTTC
>NA|NA|TRBV6-1|TRBJ1-2
CASSPDPGFGYTF
TGTGCCAGCAGCCCCGACCCTGGCTTTGGCTACACCTTC
>NA|NA|TRBV7-6|TRBJ2-7
CASSLGSGLNEQYF
TGTGCCAGCAGCCTAGGGTCCGGGTTGAACGAGCAGTACTTC
>few|NA|TRBV6-1|TRBJ1-1
CASSDRGRGTEAFF
TGTGCCAGCAGTGACAGGGGACGAGGCACTGAAGCTTTCTTT
>NA|NA|TRBV11-2|TRBJ2-1
CASSLLTGYNEQFF
TGTGCCAGCAGCTTACTAACAGGATACAATGAGCAGTTCTTC
>many|NA|TRBV15|TRBJ2-5
CATSGRNYQETQYF
TGTGCCACCAGCGGAAGAAATTACCAAGAGACCCAGTACTTC
>many|TRBD1|TRBV5-1|TRBJ1-4
CASSVGQGREKLFF
TGCGCCAGCAGCGTGGGACAGGGTCGTGAAAAACTGTTTTTT
>few|TRBD1|TRBV3-1|TRBJ1-1
CASGRTGGATTEAFF
TGTGCCAGCGGACGGACAGGGGGCGCGACCACTGAAGCTTTCTTT
>many|TRBD2|TRBV28|TRBJ2-7
CASSKGTSGKYEQYF
TGTGCCAGCAGTAAAGGGACTAGCGGGAAGTACGAGCAGTACTTC
>NA|NA|TRBV2|TRBJ2-5
CASSLYGAAGNQETQYF
TGTGCCAGCAGCCTCTACGGGGCGGCGGGTAATCAAGAGACCCAGTACTTC
>many|NA|TRBV7-8|TRBJ1-2
CASSLGPGINYGYTF
TGTGCCAGCAGCTTAGGGCCAGGGATTAACTATGGCTACACCTTC
>few|NA|TRBV14|TRBJ1-6
CASSPRRVPGVALHF
TGTGCCAGCAGCCCGCGGAGGGTCCCTGGGGTGGCCCTCCACTTT
>NA|TRBD1|TRBV19|TRBJ1-5
CASSERQGLNQPQHF
TGTGCCAGTAGTGAGAGACAGGGGCTAAATCAGCCCCAGCATTTT
>NA|NA|TRBV6-2/TRBV6-3|TRBJ1-2
CASSYQQGYGYTF
TGTGCCAGCAGTTACCAACAGGGTTATGGCTACACCTTC
>NA|TRBD1|TRBV7-2|TRBJ1-6
CASSARQQGVGSPLHF
TGTGCCAGCAGCGCACGTCAACAGGGGGTCGGCTCACCCCTCCACTTT
>NA|NA|TRBV5-6|TRBJ2-2
CASSPVGDLNTGELFF
TGTGCCAGCAGCCCAGTAGGGGACTTGAACACCGGGGAGCTGTTTTTT
>NA|NA|TRBV19|TRBJ1-6
CASSIDHREAYNSPLHF
TGTGCCAGTAGTATAGATCACAGGGAAGCCTATAATTCACCCCTCCACTTT
>NA|NA|TRBV5-1|TRBJ2-2
CASSLGPATGELFF
TGCGCCAGCAGCTTAGGACCCGCCACCGGGGAGCTGTTTTTT
>NA|NA|TRBV18|TRBJ1-1
CASSSGEGTEAFF
TGTGCCAGCTCAAGCGGAGAGGGCACTGAAGCTTTCTTT
>many|NA|TRBV28|TRBJ1-5
CASSLTGKKVSNQPQHF
TGTGCCAGCAGTTTAACAGGGAAGAAGGTCAGCAATCAGCCCCAGCATTTT
>few|NA|TRBV2|TRBJ2-5
CARGGPSGSQETQYF
TGTGCCAGAGGTGGCCCGTCGGGTTCTCAAGAGACCCAGTACTTC
>NA|NA|TRBV6-2/TRBV6-3|TRBJ2-3
CASSYSLRDFTDTQYF
TGTGCCAGCAGTTACTCTTTGAGGGATTTCACAGATACGCAGTATTTT
>many|TRBD1|TRBV15|TRBJ2-7
CATSRETGSAYEQYF
TGTGCCACCAGCAGAGAGACAGGGAGTGCGTACGAGCAGTACTTC
>few|NA|TRBV6-8|TRBJ1-1
CAVRPDLNTEAFF
TGTGCCGTCCGCCCGGACCTGAACACTGAAGCTTTCTTT